This T cell receptor beta chain was sequenced in a study of blood T cell repertoires in COVID-19. In germline, CDR1 is GTSNPN, CDR2 SVGIG (reference sequence). The CDR3 consists of 11 residues. Trimming stripped 5 bases from V and 4 bases from J, with 8 bases between. How the authors handled the data: Using reference gene primer amplification, nucleated cell counts were estimated. TCRdb keeps only in-frame clones here, not all; method: immunoSEQ multiplex PCR. The V and J calls and clone size are taken from that table; D and trimming were inferred from the DNA. The data show approximately 91,000 clones, approximately 80% seen once.

Sequencing was performed on peripheral blood. The chain combines TRBV30 with TRBJ1-1; TRBD1 might be the D (5 bases). The TCR was taken from a man aged 65 to 79 with acute or convalescent COVID-19. CDR3 residues: CAWGASTEAFF. The CDR3 nucleotides read TGTGCCTGGGGGGCATCCACTGAAGCTTTCTTT.